This TCR beta chain was recovered during a study of T cell responses to AZD1222 COVID-19 vaccine. Study context: Both about-4-week and about-12-week second-dose recipients were combined.

Here immunoSEQ multiplex PCR was the method, and the copy in TCRdb shows in-frame clones only, minus some. The data contain about 150,000 clones, approximately 92% of them singletons. This CDR3 is built from 12 residues. Germline V lookup: CDR1 SGHTA, CDR2 FQGTGA. Trimming left V 6 bases short and J 9 bases short, with 12 bases between. Points on this clone: Its antigen is currently unknown.

Study findings and constraints: When two AZD1222 doses had been given, Spike-specific TCR breadth and depth rose. A mostly white British donor set with more females was recruited, and clonal diversity was possibly underestimated.

The rearrangement links TRBV7-3 to TRBJ2-1, with a possible D match to TRBD2 (6 bases). The sequence derives from an adult in good health. Source: peripheral blood, taken on day 0 of AZD1222 vaccination. The CDR3 DNA sequence: TGTGCCAGCAGGGGGGGAGGCCCTGAGCAGTTCTTC. Amino acids: CASRGGGPEQFF.